This is a list of T cell receptor beta chains from one sample in a study of glioma-infiltrating T cells. Each CDR3 protein gets one entry after TCRdb re-called the multiplex PCR reads with MiXCR. The table has approximately 130,000 distinct CDR3 sequences, under 25% seen once; the top ten hold 27%. The sample consisted of glioma tissue, nonneoplastic brain tissue, or PBMCs (not recorded which). The origin of the receptors is a human donor with low-grade glioma or glioblastoma, undergoing nonglioma brain surgery, or in good health (not recorded which). The CDR3 runs from the conserved cysteine through the conserved F or W. D genes are given only for firm matches. Clone sizes are given selectively: once, few, many, or a class where the clone is expanded.

d_gene	abundance	v_gene	j_gene	CDR3aa	CDR3nt
NA	many	TRBV28	TRBJ1-2	CALEESYGYTF	TGTGCTTTAGAAGAATCTTATGGCTACACCTTC
NA	NA	TRBV7-6	TRBJ2-1	CASSLGGQAPYNEQFF	TGTGCCAGCAGCTTAGGGGGACAAGCGCCCTACAATGAGCAGTTCTTC
NA	NA	TRBV14	TRBJ2-2	CASSQDGAVGTGELFF	TGTGCCAGCAGCCAAGATGGTGCAGTGGGTACCGGGGAGCTGTTTTTT
NA	NA	TRBV12-3/TRBV12-4	TRBJ1-5	CASIGQANQPQHF	TGTGCCAGCATCGGGCAGGCTAATCAGCCCCAGCATTTT
NA	few	TRBV20-1	TRBJ1-5	CSARVDTSGNQPQHF	TGCAGTGCTAGAGTAGACACGTCCGGCAATCAGCCCCAGCATTTT
TRBD1	few	TRBV20-1	TRBJ1-2	CSASGGGRYGYTF	TGCAGTGCCTCAGGGGGGGGACGGTATGGCTACACCTTC
NA	few	TRBV30	TRBJ1-5	CAWSVRLVQQPQHF	TGTGCCTGGAGTGTACGGTTAGTTCAGCAGCCCCAGCATTTT
NA	many	TRBV20-1	TRBJ1-2	CSALNPQGNYGYTF	TGCAGTGCTCTTAACCCTCAGGGGAACTATGGCTACACCTTC
NA	many	TRBV7-3	TRBJ2-3	CATFCTDTQYF	TGTGCCACTTTTTGCACAGATACGCAGTATTTT
NA	many	TRBV6-1	TRBJ2-1	CASSLNSYNEQFF	TGTGCCAGCAGCCTTAACTCCTACAATGAGCAGTTCTTC
NA	few	TRBV4-1	TRBJ1-1	CASSGGAMNTEAFF	TGCGCCAGCAGCGGGGGGGCCATGAACACTGAAGCTTTCTTT
NA	NA	TRBV7-8	TRBJ1-5	CASDNRALGGNQPQHF	TGTGCCAGCGATAATCGGGCTTTAGGGGGCAATCAGCCCCAGCATTTT
TRBD1	NA	TRBV6-6	TRBJ1-2	CASSYARGVGRGTYGYTF	TGTGCCAGCAGTTACGCCCGAGGCGTCGGCAGGGGGACCTATGGCTACACCTTC
NA	few	TRBV28	TRBJ1-5	CASSVWDQPQHF	TGTGCCAGCAGCGTCTGGGATCAGCCCCAGCATTTT
TRBD2	few	TRBV5-5	TRBJ2-3	CASSSSGGPTDTQYF	TGTGCCAGCAGCTCTAGCGGGGGGCCAACAGATACGCAGTATTTT
NA	NA	TRBV6-2/TRBV6-3	TRBJ1-1	CASRRTGMGTEAFF	TGTGCCAGCAGACGAACAGGGATGGGCACTGAAGCTTTCTTT
TRBD1	many	TRBV6-1	TRBJ1-1	CASREDRVNTEAFF	TGTGCCAGCAGGGAGGACAGGGTGAACACTGAAGCTTTCTTT
TRBD2	NA	TRBV7-6	TRBJ2-1	CASRRLAGSFDEQFF	TGTGCCAGCAGGCGACTAGCGGGGTCGTTTGATGAGCAGTTCTTC
NA	NA	TRBV6-2/TRBV6-3	TRBJ1-5	CASSVTGVGTKPQHF	TGTGCCAGCAGTGTTACGGGGGTAGGGACTAAGCCCCAGCATTTT
NA	many	TRBV7-3	TRBJ2-3	CASSLWGLNTDTQYF	TGTGCCAGCAGCTTATGGGGTCTTAACACAGATACGCAGTATTTT
NA	NA	TRBV12-3/TRBV12-4	TRBJ2-3	CASSFTGADTDTQYF	TGTGCCAGCAGTTTTACGGGGGCCGACACAGATACGCAGTATTTT
TRBD1	many	TRBV20-1	TRBJ2-3	CSANGDRGRSAQYF	TGCAGTGCCAACGGGGACAGGGGGCGGTCGGCGCAGTATTTT
NA	few	TRBV12-3/TRBV12-4	TRBJ2-1	CASTPPGEQFF	TGTGCCAGCACCCCCCCGGGTGAGCAGTTCTTC
TRBD1	many	TRBV6-1	TRBJ2-5	CASSPRRRDRGGRETQYF	TGTGCCAGCAGCCCGAGAAGACGGGACAGGGGGGGTCGAGAGACCCAGTACTTC
NA	NA	TRBV14	TRBJ1-1	CASSQERVIGNTEAFF	TGTGCCAGCAGCCAAGAAAGGGTAATTGGAAACACTGAAGCTTTCTTT
TRBD2	few	TRBV20-1	TRBJ2-1	CSVPSGGAYNEQFF	TGCAGTGTTCCCAGCGGGGGGGCCTACAATGAGCAGTTCTTC
NA	few	TRBV24-1	TRBJ2-3	CATSEGAGSFTDTQYF	TGTGCCACCAGTGAGGGTGCGGGATCCTTCACAGATACGCAGTATTTT
NA	many	TRBV7-9	TRBJ1-5	CASSLDVQPQHF	TGTGCCAGCAGCTTAGATGTCCAGCCCCAGCATTTT
NA	many	TRBV6-1	TRBJ1-3	CASSSQGSSGNTIYF	TGTGCCAGCAGTTCCCAGGGTTCCTCTGGAAACACCATATATTTT
NA	NA	TRBV19	TRBJ1-5	CASSIVGGSGNQPRHF	TGTGCCAGTAGTATTGTAGGAGGGTCGGGCAATCAGCCCCGGCATTTT
NA	medium-sized	TRBV27	TRBJ2-1	CASSWTFGNEQFF	TGTGCCAGCAGTTGGACATTCGGGAATGAGCAGTTCTTC
NA	once	TRBV27	TRBJ2-1	CASSRVAASVPHEQFF	TGTGCCAGCAGTCGTGTTGCGGCGTCCGTACCCCATGAGCAGTTCTTC
TRBD1	many	TRBV6-6	TRBJ2-2	CASSYSTGAGELFF	TGTGCCAGCAGTTACTCGACAGGGGCCGGGGAGCTGTTTTTT
NA	few	TRBV7-6	TRBJ2-1	CASSPDPPGALASYNEQFF	TGTGCCAGCAGCCCAGATCCCCCGGGGGCCCTGGCTTCCTACAATGAGCAGTTCTTC
NA	NA	TRBV27	TRBJ2-2	CVSTRGRNTGELFF	TGTGTCAGTACTCGGGGACGGAACACCGGGGAGCTGTTTTTT
TRBD2	few	TRBV28	TRBJ2-1	CASSLGGGAYEQFF	TGTGCCAGCAGTTTGGGCGGGGGGGCCTATGAGCAGTTCTTC
TRBD1	few	TRBV4-1	TRBJ1-4	CASSQDASGGNEKLFF	TGCGCCAGCAGCCAAGATGCGTCAGGGGGAAATGAAAAACTGTTTTTT
TRBD1	many	TRBV20-1	TRBJ2-1	CSASLTGGGEQFF	TGCAGTGCTAGCCTGACAGGGGGCGGTGAGCAGTTCTTC
NA	few	TRBV7-9	TRBJ1-1	CASSLGQVRTEAFF	TGTGCCAGCAGCTTAGGACAGGTGAGGACTGAAGCTTTCTTT
NA	NA	TRBV18	TRBJ1-2	CASSQGIGYTF	TGTGCCAGCTCCCAGGGTATTGGCTACACCTTC
NA	many	TRBV28	TRBJ2-5	CASSQQGPQETQYF	TGTGCCAGCAGCCAACAGGGCCCTCAAGAGACCCAGTACTTC
NA	few	TRBV12-3/TRBV12-4	TRBJ1-2	CASSLASNYGYTF	TGTGCCAGCAGTTTGGCCAGTAACTATGGCTACACCTTC
TRBD1	NA	TRBV20-1	TRBJ1-2	CSARDPRGRLVPYGYTF	TGCAGTGCTAGAGATCCGAGGGGGCGGTTAGTCCCGTATGGCTACACCTTC
TRBD1	few	TRBV20-1	TRBJ1-1	CSARRPGGGTEAFF	TGCAGTGCTCGCCGACCAGGGGGGGGGACTGAAGCTTTCTTT
NA	NA	TRBV6-1	TRBJ2-5	CASSTGPLEETQYF	TGTGCCAGCAGCACCGGACCTCTCGAAGAGACCCAGTACTTC
TRBD1	many	TRBV27	TRBJ1-3	CASSLTGQLGNTIYF	TGTGCCAGCAGTTTGACAGGGCAATTGGGAAACACCATATATTTT
NA	NA	TRBV19	TRBJ2-5	CASSPGGAETQYF	TGTGCCAGTAGTCCCGGGGGCGCGGAGACCCAGTACTTC
TRBD1	NA	TRBV7-2	TRBJ1-3	CASSPSGTAGNTIYF	TGTGCCAGCAGCCCGTCCGGGACAGCTGGAAACACCATATATTTT
NA	many	TRBV14	TRBJ2-1	CASSQDRTFHEQFF	TGTGCCAGCAGCCAAGATCGGACATTCCATGAGCAGTTCTTC
NA	many	TRBV20-1	TRBJ1-1	CSAKAVTEAFF	TGCAGTGCCAAGGCGGTCACTGAAGCTTTCTTT
TRBD1	many	TRBV24-1	TRBJ2-3	CATSDYRGAADTQYF	TGTGCCACCAGTGACTACAGGGGGGCGGCAGATACGCAGTATTTT
NA	few	TRBV3-1	TRBJ1-2	CASSPMTGGEGYTF	TGTGCCAGCAGCCCGATGACTGGGGGGGAAGGCTACACCTTC